This T cell receptor beta chain was captured by sequencing in a study of blood T cell repertoires in COVID-19. Study at large: Donors in the United States, Italy and Spain gave samples during acute or convalescent COVID-19.

The participants were between roughly 18 and 100 years old and came from some 25 US areas. Cohorts were determined from participant-reported clinical history. Exposed participants encountered a COVID-19 case during the 2 weeks preceding study entry. Clones were sequenced by immunoSEQ multiplex PCR, and TCRdb holds only the in-frame ones, with some missing. Altogether roughly 380,000 clones are present, around nine tenths being singletons, with the ten largest covering approximately 0.97%. The CDR3 is 15 amino acids. Trimming stripped 3 bases from V and 4 bases from J, with 16 bases between. The germline V gene encodes CDR1 SGDLS and CDR2 YYNGEE.

The chain has TRBV9 and TRBJ1-1, with a tentative D call TRBD1 (5 bases). This sequence originates from a woman in her 30s who had been exposed to COVID-19. Sequenced sample: PBMCs or T cells enriched from blood (not recorded which). In DNA, the CDR3 is TGTGCCAGCAGCGCCGCCGGAGGGGCGACCACTGAAGCTTTCTTT. It encodes CASSAAGGATTEAFF.